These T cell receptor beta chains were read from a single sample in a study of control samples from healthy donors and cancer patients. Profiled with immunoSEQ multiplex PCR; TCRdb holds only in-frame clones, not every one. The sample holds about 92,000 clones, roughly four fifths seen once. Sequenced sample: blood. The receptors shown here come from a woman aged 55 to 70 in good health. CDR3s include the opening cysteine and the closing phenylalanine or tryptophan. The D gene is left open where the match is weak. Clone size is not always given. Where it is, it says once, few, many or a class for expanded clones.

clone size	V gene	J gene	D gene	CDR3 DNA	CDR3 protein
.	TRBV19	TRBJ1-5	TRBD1	TGTGCCAGTAGTATAGCCGAAACAGGGGAGCCCCAGCATTTT	CASSIAETGEPQHF
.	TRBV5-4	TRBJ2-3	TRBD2	TGTGCCAGCAGCTCGTTCGGGGGGGCTAGCACAGATACGCAGTATTTT	CASSSFGGASTDTQYF
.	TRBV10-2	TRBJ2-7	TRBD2	TGCGCCAGCAGTGACCGAGCGGGGGGATCCTACGAGCAGTACTTC	CASSDRAGGSYEQYF
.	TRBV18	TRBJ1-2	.	TGTGCCAGCTCACCAGGGGGCGCCGGCGTTGGCTACACCTTC	CASSPGGAGVGYTF
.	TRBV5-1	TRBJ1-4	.	TGCGCCAGCAGCTTGGTCTGGGGGTTTAATGAAAAACTGTTTTTT	CASSLVWGFNEKLFF
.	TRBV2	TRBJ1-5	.	TGTGCCAGCAGTGATCGGTTGGGAAGCAATCAGCCCCAGCATTTT	CASSDRLGSNQPQHF
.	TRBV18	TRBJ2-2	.	TGTGCCAGCTCAAGTGGCAATTGGCTGTTTTTT	CASSSGNWLFF
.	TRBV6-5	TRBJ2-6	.	TGTGCCAGCAAAAAGGGAAGCTCTGGGGCCAACGTCCTGACTTTC	CASKKGSSGANVLTF
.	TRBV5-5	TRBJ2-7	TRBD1	TGTGCCAGCAGCCCGGCCGGGACAGGTGTGTACGAGCAGTACTTC	CASSPAGTGVYEQYF
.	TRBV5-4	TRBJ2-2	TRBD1	TGTGCCAGCAGCTTGGGACAGGGGTTGGCCGGGGAGCTGTTTTTT	CASSLGQGLAGELFF
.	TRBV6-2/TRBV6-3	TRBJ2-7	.	TGTGCCAGTAGCCACTATTCTAGCTTCCGCCTTCCCTACGAGCAGTACTTC	CASSHYSSFRLPYEQYF
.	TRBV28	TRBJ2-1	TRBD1	TGTGCCAGCAGCTCCTCCGGGACAGGCTACAATGAGCAGTTCTTC	CASSSSGTGYNEQFF
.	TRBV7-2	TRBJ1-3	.	TGTGCCAGCAGCTTAGCGGAGCCAGGGTCTGGAAACACCATATATTTT	CASSLAEPGSGNTIYF
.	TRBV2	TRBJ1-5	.	TGTGCCAGCAGGGGGACAAATCAGCCCCAGCATTTT	CASRGTNQPQHF
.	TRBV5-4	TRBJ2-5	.	TGTGCCAGCAGCTGGAAGCCACCGGAGGAGGAGACCCAGTACTTC	CASSWKPPEEETQYF
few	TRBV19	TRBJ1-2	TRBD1	TGTGCCAGTAGTATAAGGGGCACAGGGGAGAAAGGCTACACCTTC	CASSIRGTGEKGYTF
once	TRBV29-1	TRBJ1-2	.	TGCAGCGTTAGCCCCGGGACGCCTAACTATGGCTACACCTTC	CSVSPGTPNYGYTF
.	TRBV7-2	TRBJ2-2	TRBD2	TGTGCCAGCAGTCCTGGACTAGCGGGAGGAGGCGGGGAGCTGTTTTTT	CASSPGLAGGGGELFF
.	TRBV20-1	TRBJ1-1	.	TGCAGTGCTACGCACGAACCTGAAGCTTTCTTT	CSATHEPEAFF
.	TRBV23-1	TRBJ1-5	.	TGCGCCAGCAGCCAGTCCCAGCATTTT	CASSQSQHF
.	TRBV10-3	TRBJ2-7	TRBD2	TGTGCCATCAGTGAGTCCGGGGGGGCCCCGAACGAGCAGTACTTC	CAISESGGAPNEQYF
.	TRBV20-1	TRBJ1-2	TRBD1	TGCAGTGCTAGTTCCGACAGGGCGAGCTATGGCTACACCTTC	CSASSDRASYGYTF
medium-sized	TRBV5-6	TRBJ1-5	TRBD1	TGTGCCAGCAGCTTGGCAGGGGGGAATCAGCCCCAGCATTTT	CASSLAGGNQPQHF
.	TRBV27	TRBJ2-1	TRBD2	TGTGCCAGCAGTCAGGGACTAGCGGGAGTGGTTGAGCAGTTCTTC	CASSQGLAGVVEQFF
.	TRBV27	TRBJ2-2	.	TGTGCCAGCAGTGTAGCGAACACCGGGGAGCTGTTTTTT	CASSVANTGELFF
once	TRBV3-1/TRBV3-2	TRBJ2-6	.	TGTGCCAGCAGCCATTCTAGCTCTGGGGCCAACGTCCTGACTTTC	CASSHSSSGANVLTF
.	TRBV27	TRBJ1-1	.	TGTGCCAGCAGTTTAATCAGAGGCACTGAAGCTTTCTTT	CASSLIRGTEAFF
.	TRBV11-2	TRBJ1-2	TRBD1	TGTGCCAGCAGCCCGGGACAGGGGTATGGCTACACCTTC	CASSPGQGYGYTF
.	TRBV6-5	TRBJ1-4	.	TGTGCCAGCAGGGACACTAATGAAAAACTGTTTTTT	CASRDTNEKLFF
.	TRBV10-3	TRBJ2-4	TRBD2	TGTGCCATCAGTGATCTAGCGGGACTAGCCAAAAACATTCAGTACTTC	CAISDLAGLAKNIQYF
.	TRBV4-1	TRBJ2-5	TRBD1	TGCGCCAGCAGCCAAGCAGGGGGAGAGACCCAGTACTTC	CASSQAGGETQYF
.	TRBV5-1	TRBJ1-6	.	TGCGCCAGCAGACAGGGCTGGGGCAATTCACCCCTCCACTTT	CASRQGWGNSPLHF
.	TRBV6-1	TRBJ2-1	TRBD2	TGTGCCAGCAGGGAAATAGCGGGAGGGGCCTACAATGAGCAGTTCTTC	CASREIAGGAYNEQFF
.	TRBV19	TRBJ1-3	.	TGTGCCAGTAGGGTGGAGCGAGGAAACACCATATATTTT	CASRVERGNTIYF
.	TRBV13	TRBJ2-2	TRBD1	TGTGCCAGTTCTCAACGAGGGGGACAGGGCAACACCGGGGAGCTGTTTTTT	CASSQRGGQGNTGELFF
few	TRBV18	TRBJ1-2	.	TGTGCCAGCGCACACGGATCGGAATCCTCGGCTAACTATGGCTACACCTTC	CASAHGSESSANYGYTF
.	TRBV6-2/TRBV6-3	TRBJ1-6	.	TGTGCCAGCAGCAACAGGCTCCCCGCCTATAATTCACCCCTCCACTTT	CASSNRLPAYNSPLHF